The 13 T cell receptor beta chains below were found in one sample sequenced in a study of long-term antiretroviral therapy in people with HIV. Investigators performed immunoSEQ version v3.0 at survey level. Clones were sequenced by immunoSEQ multiplex PCR, and TCRdb holds only the in-frame ones, with some missing. The sample lists around 20,000 clones; less than 85% were seen once. This specimen was unsorted PBMCs, taken 0.5 years before starting antiretroviral therapy. The source is a woman between 45 and 60 years old with HIV.

This chain uses TRBV5-1 with TRBJ2-5; TRBD2 aligns across 8 bases. The CDR3 contains 16 residues. The germline V gene has CDR1 SGHRS and CDR2 YFSETQ. Trimming removed 3 bases from V and 5 bases from J; junction bases left unmatched: 12. The CDR3: CASSYASGGGMETQYF. The CDR3 DNA follows: TGCGCCAGCAGCTACGCCTCGGGGGGGGGAATGGAGACCCAGTACTTC. The entire variable domain, with the rest obtained from reference TRBV5-1 and TRBJ2-5, is as follows: KAGVTQTPRYLIKTRGQQVTLSCSPISGHRSVSWYQQTPGQGLQFLFEYFSETQRNKGNFPGRFSGRQFSNSRSEMNVSTLELGDSALYLCASSYASGGGMETQYFGPGTRLLVL.

The table lists this clone with a few counts. V usage is TRBV9 and J usage is TRBJ2-2, with D unclear. The V and J ends lost 4 bases and 6 bases respectively, with 7 bases between them. This CDR3 spans 12 amino acids. Germline CDR1 reads SGDLS; CDR2 reads YYNGEE. In DNA form, the CDR3 reads TGTGCCAGCAGCCCGAATCCCGGGGAGCTGTTTTTT. Translating gives CASSPNPGELFF.

This clone was observed a handful of times. The chain is built from TRBV18 and TRBJ1-2, with D possibly being TRBD1 (5 bases). Trimming removed 2 bases at V and 2 bases at J, with 12 bases between. The germline gives CDR1 KGHSH, CDR2 LQKENI. The CDR3 consists of 15 residues. Written as DNA, the CDR3 is TGTGCCAGCTCACCAGACGGGGGGAGCAACTATGGCTACACCTTC. It is translated as CASSPDGGSNYGYTF. Based on the CDR3 plus reference TRBV18 and TRBJ1-2, the full variable domain is NAGVMQNPRHLVRRRGQEARLRCSPMKGHSHVYWYRQLPEEGLKFMVYLQKENIIDESGMPKERFSAEFPKEGPSILRIQQVVRGDSAAYFCASSPDGGSNYGYTFGSGTRLTVV.

This clone was seen a few times. The V call is TRBV4-1, the J call TRBJ1-2; D perhaps matches TRBD1 (6 bases). The CDR3 extends over 12 amino acids. Germline CDR1 reads MGHRA; CDR2 reads YSYEKL. Trimming took off 5 bases at V and 4 bases at J, with 8 bases between the two ends. In DNA form, the CDR3 reads TGCGCCAGCAGCTCGGACAGCTATGGCTACACCTTC. It encodes CASSSDSYGYTF.

The rearrangement joins TRBV27 to TRBJ2-2; D perhaps matches TRBD1 (6 bases). Germline values: CDR1 MNHEY, CDR2 SMNVEV (reference sequence). The V gene lost 6 bases and the J gene lost 6 bases, with 8 bases spanning the gap. This CDR3 spans 12 amino acids. The CDR3 spells CASRSGAGELFF. The CDR3 region has the DNA TGTGCCAGCAGGTCAGGGGCCGGGGAGCTGTTTTTT.

This clone appeared once. J is TRBJ2-1 and V is TRBV5-4; 8 bases line up with TRBD1. Germline values: CDR1 SGHNT, CDR2 YYREEE (reference sequence). There are 16 residues in the CDR3. The V gene end was trimmed by 1 base and the J gene end by 4 bases; junction bases not matched to a gene: 7. CDR3 in DNA: TGTGCCAGCAGCTTGTCTCCAGGGGGCACGTACAATGAGCAGTTCTTC. The encoded protein is CASSLSPGGTYNEQFF.

The chain uses TRBV9 and TRBJ2-7; D unresolved. V dropped 3 bases and J dropped 3 bases, with 10 bases sitting between them. The germline gives CDR1 SGDLS, CDR2 YYNGEE. The CDR3 runs 13 residues. The CDR3 reads CASSAQQNYEQYF. The CDR3 nucleotides are TGTGCCAGCAGCGCGCAACAGAACTACGAGCAGTACTTC.

This chain links TRBV20-1 with TRBJ1-2; D is unclear. V dropped 3 bases and J dropped 5 bases, with 4 bases sitting between them. Germline lookup yields CDR1 DFQATT and CDR2 SNEGSKA (reference sequence). The CDR3 has 10 amino acids. The CDR3 spells CSARGYGYTF. CDR3 bases: TGCAGTGCTAGGGGTTATGGCTACACCTTC.

The V and J genes are TRBV19 and TRBJ1-1, with 8 bases matching TRBD1. The CDR3 loop spans 14 amino acids. CDR1 is LNHDA and CDR2 is SQIVND in the germline V gene (reference sequence). The J segment lost 5 bases and the V segment lost 3 bases, leaving 5 bases of the junction unmatched. DNA for the CDR3: TGTGCCAGTAGTATTGGACAGGGAAGGACTGAAGCTTTCTTT. Translating gives CASSIGQGRTEAFF.

The chain links TRBV19 to TRBJ1-1; the D gene is possibly TRBD1 (5 bases). Germline CDR1 and CDR2: LNHDA and SQIVND (reference sequence). The CDR3 is 14 amino acids. V lost 5 bases, J lost 4 bases, and 14 bases lay in between. The CDR3: CASSQNGRGTEAFF. In DNA form, the CDR3 reads TGTGCCAGTAGTCAGAACGGGAGGGGCACTGAAGCTTTCTTT.

This chain joins TRBV5-6 and TRBJ2-7; the D gene is possibly TRBD2 (6 bases). The CDR3 contains 14 residues. The V end was cut by 0 bases, the J end by 0 bases, with 7 bases between. The germline V gene has CDR1 SGHDT and CDR2 YYEEEE. The CDR3 spells CASSLAGGSYEQYF. CDR3 bases: TGTGCCAGCAGCTTGGCCGGGGGCTCCTACGAGCAGTACTTC.

This chain joins TRBV5-5 and TRBJ1-1, with no clear D. V lost 7 bases and J lost 3, with 10 bases in between. The CDR3 runs to 12 residues. Germline V lookup: CDR1 SGHKS, CDR2 YYEKEE (reference sequence). The CDR3 nucleotides read TGTGCCAGCTCGAGGGAGCACACTGAAGCTTTCTTT. Translating it yields CASSREHTEAFF.

The chain joins TRBV30 to TRBJ1-4, with D perhaps TRBD1 (6 bases). The V and J ends lost 0 bases and 7 bases respectively, with 9 bases between them. This CDR3 spans 13 amino acids. The germline V gene has CDR1 GTSNPN and CDR2 SVGIG (reference sequence). The CDR3 loop is CAWSVQGLEKLFF. CDR3 sequence (DNA): TGTGCCTGGAGTGTGCAGGGGCTTGAAAAACTGTTTTTT.